This TCR beta chain was recovered during a study of T cells after yellow fever vaccination. The CDR3 runs 17 residues. The germline gives CDR1 MNHNY, CDR2 SVGAGI (reference sequence). J was trimmed by 3 bases and V by 2 bases; bases with no gene match: 9. TCRdb re-derived calls from the 5' RACE reads in MiXCR, one entry per CDR3 protein. In the table there are 300,000 to 350,000 distinct CDR3 sequences, 3% to 4.5% of which are singletons. This material consisted of PBMCs, taken 5 days after the yellow fever booster vaccination. The clonotype was recovered from a man in his late teens or twenties who received the YFV17D yellow fever vaccine. The V call is TRBV6-6, the J call TRBJ2-5; 10 positions agree with TRBD2. The CDR3 DNA follows: TGTGCCAGCAGTTACGGAGGTCTAGCGGGGGCGAAAGAGACCCAGTACTTC. It translates to CASSYGGLAGAKETQYF.